This T cell receptor beta chain was identified in a study of T-cell reconstitution after alpha-beta-depleted transplantation in children. Unique molecular identifiers tagged the TCRbeta library. A single record per CDR3 protein comes from TCRdb applying MiXCR to the PCR reads. Of 450,000 to 500,000 distinct CDR3 sequences listed, about 12% are singletons. The V segment lost 4 bases and the J segment 0 bases; nucleotides outside the gene matches: 5. The CDR3 has 18 residues. Germline V CDR1 and CDR2: LGHNA, YSLEER. The source was PBMCs from the stem cell graft donor, collected from the stem cell graft. The chain carries TRBV4-3 and TRBJ2-2, with 13 bases that match TRBD2. The sequence derives from a human donor who donated a stem cell graft to a child with combined immunodeficiency. CDR3 nucleotide sequence: TGCGCCAGCAGCCCTGGGACTAGCGGGGCCGCGAACACCGGGGAGCTGTTTTTT. Translating gives CASSPGTSGAANTGELFF.